These 28 T cell receptor beta chains came from one sample sequenced in a study of blood T cell repertoires in COVID-19. Here immunoSEQ multiplex PCR was the method, and the copy in TCRdb shows in-frame clones only, minus some. Of 200,000 to 250,000 clones detected, 87% appear once; the ten largest clones hold around 3%. The specimen was peripheral blood. The receptors come from a man younger than 30 with active or convalescent COVID-19.

This clone was seen once. Its ends do not fully match the called genes, so a read error is possible. This chain uses TRBV29-1 with TRBJ2-7; D perhaps matches TRBD1 (5 bases). Per germline, CDR1 SQVTM and CDR2 ANQGSEA. This CDR3 contains 10 residues. This CDR3 reads CSVERQSSFF. CDR3 coding DNA: TGCAGCGTGGAGAGACAGAGCAGTTTCTTC.

The chain joins TRBV7-9 to TRBJ1-2; D is possibly TRBD1 (6 bases). CDR1 SEHNR and CDR2 FQNEAQ come from the germline V gene (reference sequence). The CDR3 length is 15 residues. V lost 5 bases, J lost 2 bases, and 15 bases lay in between. CDR3 in amino acids: CASSPGQILNYGYTF. The CDR3 region has the DNA TGTGCCAGCAGCCCTGGACAGATTTTAAACTATGGCTACACCTTC. Full variable domain (rest looked up from reference TRBV7-9 and TRBJ1-2): DTGVSQNPRHKITKRGQNVTFRCDPISEHNRLYWYRQTLGQGPEFLTYFQNEAQLEKSRLLSDRFSAERPKGSFSTLEIQRTEQGDSAMYLCASSPGQILNYGYTFGSGTRLTVV.

This clone was found a few times. This sequence joins TRBV5-1 and TRBJ2-1; 11 bases match TRBD1. Looked up from germline, CDR1 is SGHRS and CDR2 is YFSETQ. The trim removed 6 bases at V and 3 bases at J, leaving 5 bases unmatched. This CDR3 is 15 amino acids long. The CDR3 nucleotides are TGCGCCAGCACCGGACAGGGGGCCGACTACAATGAGCAGTTCTTC. This translates into CASTGQGADYNEQFF.

V gene TRBV27 combines with J gene TRBJ2-7; TRBD1 aligns across 10 bases. The junction had 1 base not matched to a gene; V was cut back by 2 bases and J by 3 bases. The germline gives CDR1 MNHEY, CDR2 SMNVEV (reference sequence). The CDR3 spans 14 residues. The CDR3 reads CASSLRTGGYEQYF. For the CDR3, the DNA is TGTGCCAGCAGTTTAAGGACAGGGGGCTACGAGCAGTACTTC.

This clone was seen a single time. The genes are TRBV19 and TRBJ2-4, with D unclear. CDR3 size: 13 residues. Trimming removed 4 bases at V and 0 bases at J, with 4 bases between. Germline CDR1 LNHDA, CDR2 SQIVND (reference sequence). This CDR3 reads CASSTIAKNIQYF. The CDR3 DNA follows: TGTGCCAGTAGTACCATAGCCAAAAACATTCAGTACTTC.

This rearrangement joins TRBV7-2 to TRBJ2-2; TRBD2 agrees at 13 bases. The V gene's germline CDR1 is SGHTA and CDR2 FQGNSA. With 1 base clipped from V and 5 bases from J, the junction kept 4 bases outside the gene matches. The CDR3 covers 17 residues. The CDR3 sequence is CASSLDRTSGSTGELFF. Written as DNA, the CDR3 is TGTGCCAGCAGCTTAGATCGGACTAGCGGGAGTACCGGGGAGCTGTTTTTT.

The rearrangement links TRBV27 to TRBJ1-2; 11 bases match TRBD1. Unmatched junction bases numbered 12, after V lost 2 bases and J lost 7 bases. CDR3 size: 17 residues. The germline V gene has CDR1 MNHEY and CDR2 SMNVEV (reference sequence). The DNA for the CDR3 is TGTGCCAGCAGTTTAGACCTCGAGGGACAGGGGGGCATTGGCTACACCTTC. Its protein product is CASSLDLEGQGGIGYTF.

The V and J genes are TRBV5-1 and TRBJ2-2, with a tentative D call TRBD1 (5 bases). Germline CDR1 reads SGHRS; CDR2 reads YFSETQ. Trimming removed 4 bases from V and 3 bases from J, with 19 bases in between. The CDR3 has 17 residues. The CDR3 DNA follows: TGCGCCAGCAGCCTCACAGGTTCGCATCAGTACACCGGGGAGCTGTTTTTT. Protein product: CASSLTGSHQYTGELFF.

The rearrangement links TRBV2 to TRBJ2-5, with 7 bases aligning to TRBD2. The J segment lost 2 bases and the V segment lost 8 bases, leaving 5 bases of the junction unmatched. Germline CDR1 SNHLY, CDR2 FYNNEI. This CDR3 contains 13 residues. CDR3 nucleotides: TGTGCCAGCCGAGGCGGGGGTCAAGAGACCCAGTACTTC. It specifies CASRGGGQETQYF.

The chain recombines TRBV6-2 or TRBV6-3 with TRBJ2-3; 7 bases map to TRBD2. The CDR3 is 15 amino acids. V dropped 4 bases and J dropped 6; count of bases not matched to a gene: 10. Germline V CDR1 and CDR2: MNHEY, SVGEGT. This CDR3 reads CASSFRDYPWDTQYF. For the CDR3, the DNA is TGTGCCAGCAGTTTCCGGGACTACCCCTGGGATACGCAGTATTTT.

The chain recombines TRBV9 with TRBJ1-2, with D tentatively TRBD1 (6 bases). CDR1 SGDLS and CDR2 YYNGEE come from the germline V gene. The CDR3 sequence is 14 residues long. V lost 5 bases and J lost 5, with 16 bases in between. CDR3 protein: CASRNHAGEYGYTF. CDR3 nucleotides: TGTGCCAGCAGGAACCATGCAGGGGAGTATGGCTACACCTTC.

The CDR3 reads CASSPGTGLRGYTF. The CDR3 DNA is TGCGCCAGCAGCCCTGGGACAGGGTTACGTGGCTACACCTTC. The rearrangement uses TRBV5-1 and TRBJ1-2; 9 bases map to TRBD1. This CDR3 contains 14 residues. V was pared by 4 bases and J by 7 bases, with 8 bases of the junction left unmatched. Germline V gene lookup returns CDR1 SGHRS and CDR2 YFSETQ.

The chain carries TRBV6-2 or TRBV6-3 and TRBJ2-5, with a possible D match to TRBD2 (5 bases). The CDR3 runs 15 residues. The V end was cut by 0 bases, the J end by 4 bases, with 12 bases between. The germline gives CDR1 MNHEY, CDR2 SVGEGT. CDR3 sequence reads: CASSYSADSAETQYF. Written as DNA, the CDR3 is TGTGCCAGCAGTTACTCCGCGGACTCAGCAGAGACCCAGTACTTC.

This clone was observed a handful of times. The J gene is TRBJ2-7, the V gene TRBV5-4; 7 positions match TRBD2. In germline, CDR1 is SGHNT, CDR2 YYREEE (reference sequence). Losses at the gene ends were 0 bases for V and 5 bases for J; bases not matched to a gene: 5. There are 14 residues in the CDR3. The DNA for the CDR3 is TGTGCCAGCAGCTTGGTAGCTAGCGGAAACGAGCAGTACTTC. Amino acid sequence: CASSLVASGNEQYF.

In this sample, this clone turned up once. The chain combines TRBV6-2 or TRBV6-3 with TRBJ2-1; 13 bases match TRBD2. In germline, CDR1 is MNHEY, CDR2 SVGEGT. With 5 bases clipped from V and 8 bases from J, the junction kept 9 bases outside the gene matches. This CDR3 has 16 residues. This chain's CDR3 is CASSNHGLAGAHEQFF. The CDR3 coding sequence is TGTGCCAGCAGTAACCACGGACTAGCGGGAGCACATGAGCAGTTCTTC.

CDR3 nucleotides: TGTGCCAGCAGCCCACGAGGGACTAGCTACCTCGCAGATACGCAGTATTTT. The encoded protein is CASSPRGTSYLADTQYF. The chain is built from TRBV7-2 and TRBJ2-3, with TRBD2 matching 9 bases. Trimming took 5 bases from V and 4 from J; bases not matched to a gene: 13. The CDR3 extends over 17 amino acids. From germline, CDR1 is SGHTA and CDR2 FQGNSA.

CDR3 sequence reads: CASSYSTAYEQYF. For the CDR3, the DNA is TGTGCCAGCAGTTACTCGACAGCCTACGAGCAGTACTTC. The V and J genes are TRBV6-5 and TRBJ2-7; weak D call: TRBD1 (5 bases). V shed 0 bases and J shed 2 bases, with 5 bases lying between them. CDR1 and CDR2 from the germline V gene are MNHEY and SVGAGI. The CDR3 has 13 residues.

CDR3 region: CASSPQNNSPLHF. Written as DNA, the CDR3 is TGTGCCAGCAGCCCACAAAATAATTCACCCCTCCACTTT. J is TRBJ1-6 and V is TRBV5-4; D not certain. This CDR3 is built from 13 residues. Germline CDR1 SGHNT, CDR2 YYREEE (reference sequence). Trimming cost V 4 bases and J 5 bases, with 7 bases left between them.

A single count supports this clone. The chain joins TRBV15 to TRBJ1-2; 9 nucleotides match TRBD1. This CDR3 comprises 16 residues. V shed 1 base and J 7 bases; nucleotides not matched to a gene: 10. The germline V gene has CDR1 LNHNV and CDR2 YYDKDF (reference sequence). The CDR3 sequence is CATSRGGQGGIGGYTF. The CDR3 bases are TGTGCCACCAGCAGAGGGGGACAGGGTGGGATAGGTGGCTACACCTTC. Full variable domain (missing parts from reference TRBV15 and TRBJ1-2): DAMVIQNPRYQVTQFGKPVTLSCSQTLNHNVMYWYQQKSSQAPKLLFHYYDKDFNNEADTPDNFQSRRPNTSFCFLDIRSPGLGDTAMYLCATSRGGQGGIGGYTFGSGTRLTVV.

A note on this clone: A read error may account for a junction end that differs from germline. This chain connects TRBV28 to TRBJ1-1; tentative D call: TRBD1 (6 bases). CDR1 is MDHEN and CDR2 is SYDVKM in the germline V gene. The CDR3 is 13 amino acids. The CDR3 nucleotides read TGTGCCAGCAATCGGCAGGGACACGGACGGTCCGGATTT. Translated, it gives CASNRQGHGRSGF.

This sequence joins TRBV9 and TRBJ2-3, with TRBD2 matching over 9 bases. After removal of 4 bases from V and 6 bases from J, the junction contained 15 bases not matched to a gene. CDR1 and CDR2 from the germline V gene are SGDLS and YYNGEE. The CDR3 loop spans 17 amino acids. The CDR3 nucleotides read TGTGCCAGCAGCCCCCGCGTAAGGCTAGCGGGATCCGATACGCAGTATTTT. Its translation is CASSPRVRLAGSDTQYF.

The V gene is TRBV7-9, the J gene TRBJ2-3; D gene ambiguous. The CDR3 has 14 amino acids. V gave up 0 bases and J gave up 4 bases, with 8 bases separating them. Looked up from germline, CDR1 is SEHNR and CDR2 is FQNEAQ (reference sequence). The CDR3 loop reads CASSLARSADTQYF. CDR3 DNA: TGTGCCAGCAGCTTAGCGAGAAGCGCAGATACGCAGTATTTT.

This sequence joins TRBV5-1 and TRBJ1-1; 12 bases align to TRBD1. The CDR3 sequence is 16 residues long. V lost 4 bases to trimming and J lost 1 base; unmatched junction nucleotides: 5. Germline V gene sequence: CDR1 SGHRS, CDR2 YFSETQ. The CDR3 DNA sequence: TGCGCCAGCAGCCTCGGGACAGGGGGCCCGAACACTGAAGCTTTCTTT. This encodes CASSLGTGGPNTEAFF.

V gene TRBV10-1 combines with J gene TRBJ2-7; D is ambiguous. Germline V gives CDR1 WNHNN, CDR2 SYGVQD (reference sequence). V lost 1 base, J lost 4 bases, and 20 bases lay in between. CDR3 length: 17 residues. Here the CDR3 reads CASSEYYPPTRGYEQYF. CDR3 coding DNA: TGCGCCAGCAGTGAGTACTACCCCCCGACCCGTGGGTACGAGCAGTACTTC.

This chain uses TRBV11-2 with TRBJ1-2; TRBD1 is a possible D gene (5 bases). In germline, CDR1 is SGHAT, CDR2 FQNNGV. V lost 5 bases to trimming and J lost 5 bases, with 24 bases between them. This CDR3 is 17 amino acids long. CDR3 sequence (DNA): TGTGCCAGCAGCGCGGGGACCGCAAGAGTACGACTTTATGGCTACACCTTC. Protein product: CASSAGTARVRLYGYTF.

This rearrangement joins TRBV9 to TRBJ2-2; no definite D call. The germline V and J ends were trimmed by 1 base and 3 bases, with 10 bases remaining between them. Germline assignment: CDR1 SGDLS and CDR2 YYNGEE. There are 15 residues in the CDR3. The DNA of the CDR3 is TGTGCCAGCAGCGTACACGTCTTAGACACCGGGGAGCTGTTTTTT. This gives the protein CASSVHVLDTGELFF. The entire variable domain, with the rest obtained from reference TRBV9 and TRBJ2-2, is as follows: DSGVTQTPKHLITATGQRVTLRCSPRSGDLSVYWYQQSLDQGLQFLIQYYNGEERAKGNILERFSAQQFPDLHSELNLSSLELGDSALYFCASSVHVLDTGELFFGEGSRLTVL.

V gene TRBV10-3 combines with J gene TRBJ2-1; a weak D match, TRBD2 (5 bases). Germline V CDR1 and CDR2: ENHRY, SYGVKD. With 2 bases removed from V and 7 bases from J, the gap between germline ends came to 18 bases. The CDR3 runs to 16 residues. This CDR3 is CAISELFRTRGNEQFF. The CDR3 nucleotides are TGTGCCATCAGTGAGCTCTTCCGGACCCGAGGGAATGAGCAGTTCTTC.

V usage is TRBV4-3 and J usage is TRBJ1-6; D possibly corresponds to TRBD1 (6 bases). Between the trimmed V and J ends, which lost 0 bases and 9 bases, there was a span of 12 bases. The germline V gene has CDR1 LGHNA and CDR2 YSLEER. The length of the CDR3 is 15 residues. The CDR3 reads CASSQEGARRSPLHF. The CDR3 DNA sequence: TGCGCCAGCAGCCAAGAGGGGGCGCGACGTTCACCCCTCCACTTT.